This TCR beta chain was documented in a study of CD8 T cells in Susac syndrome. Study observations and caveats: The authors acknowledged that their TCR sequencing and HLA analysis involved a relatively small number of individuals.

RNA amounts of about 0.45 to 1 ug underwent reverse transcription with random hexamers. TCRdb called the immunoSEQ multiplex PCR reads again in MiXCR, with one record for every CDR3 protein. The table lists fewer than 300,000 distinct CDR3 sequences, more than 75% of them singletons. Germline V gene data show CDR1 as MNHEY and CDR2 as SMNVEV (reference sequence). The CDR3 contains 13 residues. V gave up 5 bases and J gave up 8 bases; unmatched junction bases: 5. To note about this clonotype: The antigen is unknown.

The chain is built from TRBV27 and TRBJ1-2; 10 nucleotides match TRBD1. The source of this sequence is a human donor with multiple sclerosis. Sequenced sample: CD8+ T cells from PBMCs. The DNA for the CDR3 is TGTGCCAGCAGTCCGGGGACAGGGGAAGGCTACACCTTC. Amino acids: CASSPGTGEGYTF.